The source of this T cell receptor beta chain is a study of Graves' ophthalmopathy and Graves' hyperthyroidism listed by TCRdb under 2018. Context from the whole study: Peripheral blood was collected at initial diagnosis, prior to any treatment. TCR beta repertoire signatures were used to distinguish Graves' ophthalmopathy from Graves' hyperthyroidism and to predict progression to ophthalmopathy. In total, over 130 blood samples were TCR-sequenced: some 43 ophthalmopathy, some 75 hyperthyroidism and about 17 hyperthyroidism-to-ophthalmopathy patients. To explore V-J signatures that separate ophthalmopathy from hyperthyroidism, a discovery set of 95 to 100 patients was enrolled, consisting of 40 to 45 with ophthalmopathy and fewer than 60 with stable hyperthyroidism. For independent validation, a separate cohort was made up of roughly 19 hyperthyroidism patients plus 17 patients who later progressed from hyperthyroidism to ophthalmopathy. In roughly six hyperthyroidism patients, T-cell repertoires of thyroid tissue and blood were compared. Following sampling, methimazole starting at 30 mg daily was administered to hyperthyroidism patients, and high-dose intravenous methylprednisolone was administered to ophthalmopathy patients.

Patients with ophthalmopathy had moderately to severely active disease, with a Clinical Activity Score of 3 or more, a NOSPECS grade of 4 or more, and a disease duration of less than 3 months. Patients were excluded if they had other autoimmune diseases, uncontrolled infections, pregnancy or lactation. Diagnosis was based on clinical symptoms, serum thyroxine, TRAb, thyroid ultrasound and orbital computed tomography. Using Ficoll-Paque density gradient centrifugation, PBMCs were isolated from 9.5 to 10 ml of fresh peripheral blood. Trizol reagent was used to extract the total RNA, and its quality was then checked on an Agilent 2100 Bioanalyzer. Overall results and qualifications from the work: In validation, the model predicted ophthalmopathy progression with less than 71% sensitivity and 72% to 80% specificity; some twelve predicted patients were CT-confirmed with GO in a median of approximately 6.2 months. Sample size was not statistically predetermined, and group allocation was not concealed from the investigators. Among expanded thyroid clonotypes with frequency above 0.001, most also showed up in blood, which suggests that blood repertoires may reflect the thyroid immune response. Ophthalmopathy was separated from stable hyperthyroidism by the 13-signature model with about 89% sensitivity and around 81% specificity in cross-validation and with 80%/75% in the test set.

For repertoire sequencing, TCR beta CDR3 regions were amplified from RNA transcripts. A first-round RT-PCR used HTBI primers with the Qiagen OneStep RT-PCR kit, followed by a second-round multiplex PCR, size selection and purification. Libraries were sequenced on an Illumina HiSeq2000 using paired-end 100 bp reads. The study's processing was this. SOAPnuke was used to process the reads, throwing out any read that had adapters, had uncalled bases, had a mean Phred below 15, or lacked an exact constant-primer or identifier match. COPE v1.2.5 was used to merge the high-quality paired reads. Clonotypes were defined as unique nucleotide sequences and were aligned to IMGT TRB V, D and J references using MiTCR v1.1. The analysis was limited to V-J combinations with a frequency above 0.0001, which together covered approximately 99% of repertoires. A TCR clonal expansion and chaos score per V-J combination was defined as the ratio of F50 clonal expansion to chaos observed in the TCRdist matrix. Welch's t-statistics and random forest were used to reduce the features to about twelve V-J combinations, which were then used as input to a naive Bayes classifier. Thyroid-blood repertoire similarity was quantified with the Morisita-Horn index. TCRdb reanalyzed the raw reads on its own, using fastp at Q25 for trimming and MiXCR for clone calling, and kept in-frame beta chains. All rows with the same CDR3 protein become a single entry with the most common DNA and genes. The V and J calls here are based on TCRdb, not the publication. The table for this sample lists 600,000 to 950,000 distinct CDR3 sequences; approximately 40% of them were counted only once. Jointly, the top ten make up roughly 46% of the sample.

This clonotype was detected only a few times. There is no known antigen for this receptor. It has no much larger one-base neighbor in the sample; base qualities were not kept. V was cut back by 5 bases and J by 6 bases, leaving a gap of 17 bases between them. The germline V gene (reference sequence) sets CDR1 to LNHDA and CDR2 to SQIVND. The CDR3 runs 15 amino acids, cysteine and phenylalanine included. The entry retains the CDR3 DNA only, 45 bases that are in frame from base 1. The receptor comes from an adult man with Graves' ophthalmopathy. Sample: peripheral blood. This chain is built from TRBV19 and TRBJ1-5; TRBD1 could be the D gene, as 5 bases match. The DNA sequence is given as TGTGCCAGTAGTTACCGGGGGACGACTGCTCAGCCCCAGCATTTT. Its translation is CASSYRGTTAQPQHF.